The 12 T cell receptor beta chains below were found in one sample sequenced in a study of blood T cell repertoires in COVID-19. Profiled with immunoSEQ multiplex PCR; TCRdb holds only in-frame clones, not every one. The sample yields around 250,000 clones, almost 85% seen once. The sequenced sample consisted of peripheral blood. Receptors were obtained from a woman of 80 years or more with acute or convalescent COVID-19.

This clone was detected a few times. The chain joins TRBV7-2 to TRBJ1-3; weak D call: TRBD1 (5 bases). This CDR3 comprises 14 residues. Trimming took 3 bases from V and 1 from J, leaving 7 bases between them. CDR1 SGHTA and CDR2 FQGNSA come from the germline V gene. The CDR3 nucleotides read TGTGCCAGCAGCTTGGACAAATCTGGAAACACCATATATTTT. Translated, it gives CASSLDKSGNTIYF. Together with reference TRBV7-2 and TRBJ1-3, the CDR3 gives the full variable domain: GAGVSQSPSNKVTEKGKDVELRCDPISGHTALYWYRQSLGQGLEFLIYFQGNSAPDKSGLPSDRFSAERTGGSVSTLTIQRTQQEDSAVYLCASSLDKSGNTIYFGEGSWLTVV.

The chain joins TRBV19 to TRBJ1-1; D perhaps matches TRBD1 (5 bases). Germline CDR1 reads LNHDA; CDR2 reads SQIVND (reference sequence). The length of the CDR3 is 13 residues. Trimming removed 8 bases from V and 1 base from J, with 11 bases in between. CDR3 loop: CASGWRGNTEAFF. The CDR3 DNA reads as TGTGCCAGTGGGTGGAGGGGGAACACTGAAGCTTTCTTT.

This clone was detected a few times. The rearrangement links TRBV10-3 to TRBJ2-3; the D is unclear. The germline CDR1 and CDR2 sequences are ENHRY and SYGVKD. The CDR3 sequence is 13 residues long. With 10 bases removed from V and 6 bases from J, the gap between germline ends came to 17 bases. CDR3 nucleotides: TGTGCCACCGCTTCAAGAGTTTCGGATACGCAGTATTTT. Encoded protein: CATASRVSDTQYF.

The chain links TRBV5-1 to TRBJ2-1, with 10 bases fitting TRBD2. Germline lookup yields CDR1 SGHRS and CDR2 YFSETQ. This CDR3 is 15 amino acids long. V lost 0 bases and J lost 7; bases outside the gene matches: 4. For the CDR3, the DNA is TGCGCCAGCAGCTTGGAGTTAGCGGGAGGAAATGAGCAGTTCTTC. Translation: CASSLELAGGNEQFF.

The chain recombines TRBV19 with TRBJ2-1, with a weak D call TRBD2 (5 bases). The CDR3 length is 16 residues. V was trimmed by 4 bases and J by 1 base, leaving 14 bases between them. Germline V gene data show CDR1 as LNHDA and CDR2 as SQIVND (reference sequence). The CDR3 DNA reads as TGTGCCAGTAGTAGGCGGGTCGACCGTTCCTACAATGAGCAGTTCTTC. Protein: CASSRRVDRSYNEQFF.

There are a few counts of this clone. The genes are TRBV6-1 and TRBJ1-5; 10 bases line up with TRBD1. Trimming took 4 bases from V and 4 from J; bases not matched to a gene: 7. Germline V CDR1 and CDR2: MNHNS, SASEGT. The CDR3 is 16 residues long. The CDR3, as DNA: TGTGCCAGCAGTGTTACCTGGACAGGGGGTAATCAGCCCCAGCATTTT. Translated: CASSVTWTGGNQPQHF.

The rearrangement joins TRBV7-8 to TRBJ2-5; 9 bases match TRBD1. J gave up 2 bases and V 3 bases, and 10 bases lay outside the gene matches. The CDR3 extends over 17 amino acids. Germline CDR1 SGHVS, CDR2 FQNEAQ. As DNA, the CDR3 is TGTGCCAGCAGCTTGGGTCCCGGGACAGGGTTACAAGAGACCCAGTACTTC. Translated: CASSLGPGTGLQETQYF.

The count of this clone is one. V usage is TRBV7-8 and J usage is TRBJ1-5; 10 bases agree with TRBD1. Germline CDR1 is SGHVS and CDR2 is FQNEAQ. The CDR3 is made up of 18 amino acids. With 4 bases clipped from V and 0 bases from J, the junction kept 9 bases outside the gene matches. For the CDR3, the DNA is TGTGCCAGCAGCTGGAGCTTTGGGACAGGGGTTAGCAATCAGCCCCAGCATTTT. Translating gives CASSWSFGTGVSNQPQHF.

The J gene is TRBJ2-1, the V gene TRBV6-5; possible D gene TRBD2, 5 bases. Trimming took 10 bases from V and 6 from J, leaving 10 bases between them. The CDR3 sequence is 11 residues long. Germline V lookup: CDR1 MNHEY, CDR2 SVGAGI. CDR3 bases: TGTGCCATCCAGGCGGGCAATGAGCAGTTCTTC. Its protein product is CAIQAGNEQFF.

The rearrangement uses TRBV3-1 (or the pseudogene TRBV3-2) and TRBJ2-1; a possible D gene is TRBD2 (5 bases). From germline, CDR1 is LGHDT and CDR2 YNNKEL (reference sequence). Trimming pared 1 base from V and 2 bases from J, leaving 12 bases between. The CDR3 runs to 16 residues. The CDR3 is CASSQVRGAAYNEQFF. CDR3 nucleotides: TGTGCCAGCAGCCAAGTTCGGGGAGCCGCCTACAATGAGCAGTTCTTC.

V gene TRBV19 combines with J gene TRBJ1-2; possible D gene TRBD1, 6 bases. Germline-derived CDR1 and CDR2 are LNHDA and SQIVND (reference sequence). With 9 bases removed from V and 4 bases from J, the gap between germline ends came to 18 bases. CDR3 size: 14 residues. The chain's CDR3 is CASNLLGAGYGYTF. The CDR3, as DNA: TGTGCCAGCAATTTACTGGGGGCCGGCTATGGCTACACCTTC.

DNA for the CDR3: TGTGCCAGCTCACCACCTGTGACAGGCTCCTACAATGAGCAGTTCTTC. This sequence encodes CASSPPVTGSYNEQFF. The chain recombines TRBV18 with TRBJ2-1; tentatively, D is TRBD1 (6 bases). This CDR3 is built from 16 residues. V was trimmed by 0 bases and J by 0 bases, leaving 9 bases between them. Germline V lookup: CDR1 KGHSH, CDR2 LQKENI.